This TCR beta chain was sequenced for a study of blood T cell repertoires in COVID-19. Study details: Material from acute and convalescent COVID-19 was sourced from the United States, Italy and Spain. From T cells, B-cell-depleted T cells, or PBMCs came the material, which was cDNA or gDNA.

It was during active infection that Seattle patients were enrolled and then longitudinally followed. Repertoires were generated with immunoSEQ multiplex PCR, while TCRdb's copy carries only in-frame clones and drops some. This sample has about 180,000 clones; approximately 81% occur once, and the top ten carry about 18%. The clonotype comes from a person between 65 and 79 years old with COVID-19, enrolled during active disease. The sequencing sample was made of peripheral blood.

This chain's CDR3 is CAIRGTGNTEAFF. CDR3 coding DNA: TGTGCCATCAGGGGAACAGGTAACACTGAAGCTTTCTTT. The rearrangement joins TRBV10-3 to TRBJ1-1; the D gene is possibly TRBD1 (5 bases). V lost 6 bases and J lost 2, with 10 bases in between. The germline CDR1 and CDR2 sequences are ENHRY and SYGVKD. The CDR3 runs 13 residues.